A single sample gave rise to the 22 T cell receptor beta chains below, sequenced in a study of beta chain features in type 1 diabetes. For these receptors, no antigen is known. Study results and limitations: Shortening that was moderate but significant affected the TCRB CDR3s of Type 1 diabetes patients in all four CD4+ subsets.

Investigators reverse transcribed all isolated RNA, so they sequenced expressed TCRB transcripts. Sequencing was performed with immunoSEQ multiplex PCR; in TCRdb, only in-frame clones are kept and a portion is missing. The table records around 360,000 clones, 10% to 15% of them present only once. The specimen sequenced was naive CD4+ T cells from blood. These receptor sequences come from a woman under 30 with type 1 diabetes.

V and J are TRBV7-2 and TRBJ1-5; 10 bases agree with TRBD1. The germline V gene has CDR1 SGHTA and CDR2 FQGNSA. V gave up 4 bases and J gave up 6 bases; unmatched junction bases: 3. The CDR3 spans 14 residues. CDR3 amino acids: CASSSRQGAQPQHF. The CDR3 coding sequence is TGTGCCAGCAGCTCGCGACAGGGGGCTCAGCCCCAGCATTTT.

The chain joins TRBV6-5 to TRBJ2-1, with TRBD1 matching 7 bases. Germline-derived CDR1 and CDR2 are MNHEY and SVGAGI. Trimming cost V 6 bases and J 8 bases; bases outside gene matches: 7. CDR3 length: 13 residues. The CDR3 loop is CASRPTGDHEQFF. Written as DNA, the CDR3 is TGTGCCAGCAGGCCCACAGGGGACCATGAGCAGTTCTTC.

The genes are TRBV5-4 and TRBJ2-1; weak D call: TRBD1 (6 bases). Trimming removed 3 bases from V and 1 base from J, with 8 bases in between. The CDR3 sequence is 14 residues long. Germline-derived CDR1 and CDR2 are SGHNT and YYREEE (reference sequence). The CDR3 is CASSSGQSYNEQFF. In DNA, the CDR3 is TGTGCCAGCAGCTCCGGACAGTCCTACAATGAGCAGTTCTTC.

V usage is TRBV19 and J usage is TRBJ2-1, with TRBD2 matching 15 bases. This CDR3 region has 15 residues. V dropped 5 bases and J dropped 5; count of bases not matched to a gene: 1. In germline, CDR1 is LNHDA, CDR2 SQIVND (reference sequence). The CDR3 coding sequence is TGTGCCAGTAGTGGACTAGCGGGAGGGAACAATGAGCAGTTCTTC. It encodes CASSGLAGGNNEQFF.

The chain joins TRBV30 to TRBJ1-5; D perhaps matches TRBD1 (6 bases). The CDR3 length is 16 residues. V lost 0 bases to trimming and J lost 2 bases, with 14 bases between them. The germline V gene encodes CDR1 GTSNPN and CDR2 SVGIG (reference sequence). CDR3 amino acids: CAWSVLGRGGNQPQHF. DNA of the CDR3: TGTGCCTGGAGTGTACTCGGCAGGGGAGGCAATCAGCCCCAGCATTTT.

The J gene is TRBJ1-1, the V gene TRBV7-9; maybe TRBD1 (5 bases). The CDR3 spans 14 residues. Trimming pared 8 bases from V and 5 bases from J, leaving 18 bases between. Germline CDR1 is SEHNR and CDR2 is FQNEAQ (reference sequence). The CDR3 loop is CASASQGWGTEAFF. The CDR3, as DNA: TGTGCCAGCGCCTCGCAGGGTTGGGGTACTGAAGCTTTCTTT.

This chain joins TRBV4-1 and TRBJ2-2; the match to TRBD1 covers 9 bases. The CDR3 loop spans 17 amino acids. Germline V gene data show CDR1 as MGHRA and CDR2 as YSYEKL. Trimming cost V 4 bases and J 2 bases; bases outside gene matches: 8. The CDR3, as DNA: TGCGCCAGCAGCCCCGCCCCACAGGGGGCCAACACCGGGGAGCTGTTTTTT. This sequence encodes CASSPAPQGANTGELFF.

The V call is TRBV4-3, the J call TRBJ1-1; 7 bases match TRBD1. V lost 5 bases to trimming and J lost 5 bases; unmatched junction nucleotides: 8. Germline CDR1 reads LGHNA; CDR2 reads YSLEER. This CDR3 contains 14 residues. Here the CDR3 DNA reads TGCGCCAGCAGCGGAGCCCCGGACAGGACTGAAGCTTTCTTT. Translated: CASSGAPDRTEAFF.

The chain uses TRBV7-3 and TRBJ2-1, with 9 bases that match TRBD2. V lost 4 bases and J lost 5; bases outside the gene matches: 6. Germline CDR1 reads SGHTA; CDR2 reads FQGTGA. The length of the CDR3 is 15 residues. CDR3 coding DNA: TGTGCCAGCAGCTCCGTGTCTAGCGGGAACAATGAGCAGTTCTTC. This translates into CASSSVSSGNNEQFF.

The chain is built from TRBV5-1 and TRBJ2-1; D is perhaps TRBD2 (6 bases). The CDR3 length is 16 residues. The germline V gene has CDR1 SGHRS and CDR2 YFSETQ. V was pared by 0 bases and J by 8 bases, with 18 bases between. CDR3 protein: CASSLAGGMGVHEQFF. Here the CDR3 DNA reads TGCGCCAGCAGCTTGGCGGGCGGGATGGGTGTCCATGAGCAGTTCTTC.

The chain links TRBV2 to TRBJ1-2; tentatively, D is TRBD1 (5 bases). Trimming stripped 3 bases from V and 4 bases from J, with 12 bases between. The germline CDR1 and CDR2 sequences are SNHLY and FYNNEI. The CDR3 is made up of 14 amino acids. The CDR3 loop is CASSEWGGGYGYTF. DNA of the CDR3: TGTGCCAGCAGTGAGTGGGGGGGAGGCTATGGCTACACCTTC.

The V gene is TRBV18, the J gene TRBJ2-2; possible D gene TRBD1, 6 bases. Germline-derived CDR1 and CDR2 are KGHSH and LQKENI. The CDR3 consists of 14 residues. V shed 6 bases and J shed 6 bases, with 14 bases lying between them. The CDR3 spells CASSSNRDAGELFF. DNA of the CDR3: TGTGCCAGCTCGTCAAACAGGGACGCCGGGGAGCTGTTTTTT.

This chain uses TRBV7-2 with TRBJ2-1, with TRBD2 as a possible D gene (5 bases). Germline V gene sequence: CDR1 SGHTA, CDR2 FQGNSA. The CDR3 is made up of 13 amino acids. Trimming shortened V by 1 base and J by 8 bases, and 9 bases separated the two germline ends. The CDR3 loop reads CASSLGGRDEQFF. The CDR3 coding sequence is TGTGCCAGCAGCTTAGGCGGGCGGGATGAGCAGTTCTTC. The complete variable domain, with remaining parts taken from reference TRBV7-2 and TRBJ2-1, reads GAGVSQSPSNKVTEKGKDVELRCDPISGHTALYWYRQSLGQGLEFLIYFQGNSAPDKSGLPSDRFSAERTGGSVSTLTIQRTQQEDSAVYLCASSLGGRDEQFFGPGTRLTVL.

The chain uses TRBV2 and TRBJ1-2, with 7 bases matching TRBD1. The V gene end was trimmed by 3 bases and the J gene end by 6 bases; junction bases not matched to a gene: 7. From germline, CDR1 is SNHLY and CDR2 FYNNEI. There are 14 residues in the CDR3. CDR3 sequence reads: CASSEKGADDGYTF. The CDR3 DNA follows: TGTGCCAGCAGTGAGAAGGGGGCTGACGATGGCTACACCTTC.

The chain has TRBV29-1 and TRBJ2-7; D not resolved. Germline V gene sequence: CDR1 SQVTM, CDR2 ANQGSEA. The V and J ends lost 7 bases and 6 bases respectively, with 13 bases between them. This CDR3 comprises 11 residues. The CDR3 protein is CSARVGREQYF. In DNA form, the CDR3 reads TGCAGCGCTCGGGTTGGCCGCGAGCAGTACTTC.

Comments on this clone: Within the sample, other DNA sequences also encode this same CDR3. The J gene is TRBJ2-5, the V gene TRBV9; 14 bases fit TRBD2. This CDR3 is built from 17 residues. With 0 bases clipped from V and 2 bases from J, the junction kept 3 bases outside the gene matches. The germline V gene has CDR1 SGDLS and CDR2 YYNGEE. CDR3 sequence: CASSVGLAGGGQETQYF. CDR3 coding DNA: TGTGCCAGCAGCGTAGGACTAGCGGGAGGGGGGCAAGAGACCCAGTACTTC.

This clone was picked up a small number of times. This chain connects TRBV29-1 to TRBJ2-6, with a weak D call TRBD2 (5 bases). This CDR3 has 14 residues. Per the germline V gene, CDR1 is SQVTM and CDR2 is ANQGSEA. V was shortened by 1 base and J by 2 bases, with 6 bases between the two germline ends. The CDR3 DNA is TGCAGCGTTGAAGCCGGGGCTGGGGCCAACGTCCTGACTTTC. This codes for CSVEAGAGANVLTF. Full variable domain (rest looked up from reference TRBV29-1 and TRBJ2-6): SAVISQKPSRDICQRGTSLTIQCQVDSQVTMMFWYRQQPGQSLTLIATANQGSEATYESGFVIDKFPISRPNLTFSTLTVSNMSPEDSSIYLCSVEAGAGANVLTFGAGSRLTVL.

In its sample, this clone was seen a few times. The chain links TRBV7-9 to TRBJ1-1, with TRBD1 matching over 7 bases. Trimming removed 0 bases from V and 3 bases from J; junction bases left unmatched: 4. This CDR3 spans 15 amino acids. The germline V gene has CDR1 SEHNR and CDR2 FQNEAQ (reference sequence). The CDR3 loop reads CASSLALDRDTEAFF. CDR3 sequence (DNA): TGTGCCAGCAGCTTAGCGCTTGACAGGGACACTGAAGCTTTCTTT.

The CDR3 DNA is TGTGCCAGCAGCTTCGTCCGGGACAGGGAAGAGCAGTACTTC. It codes for CASSFVRDREEQYF. The chain couples TRBV7-2 to TRBJ2-7, with TRBD1 matching over 9 bases. V trimming: 3 bases; J trimming: 7 bases; junction bases outside the gene matches: 7. This CDR3 region has 14 residues. Germline V gene sequence: CDR1 SGHTA, CDR2 FQGNSA.

The CDR3 DNA follows: TGCAGCACCTGGCAGGGAAACTATGGCTACACCTTC. Translation: CSTWQGNYGYTF. The chain carries TRBV29-1 and TRBJ1-2, with a possible D match to TRBD1 (5 bases). Germline CDR1 and CDR2: SQVTM and ANQGSEA. This CDR3 comprises 12 residues. Between the trimmed V and J ends, which lost 8 bases and 2 bases, there was a span of 12 bases.

This clone was seen a few times. J is TRBJ2-7 and V is TRBV29-1; no clear D. The CDR3 consists of 11 residues. The V gene's germline CDR1 is SQVTM and CDR2 ANQGSEA. V shed 5 bases and J shed 6 bases, with 11 bases lying between them. This CDR3 reads CSVIRQVEQYF. The CDR3 DNA reads TGCAGCGTTATTAGACAAGTCGAGCAGTACTTC.

CDR3 in DNA: TGTGCCAGCAGCCCCCCGGGAGGGCCCTACGAGCAGTACTTC. This gives the protein CASSPPGGPYEQYF. The chain couples TRBV27 to TRBJ2-7; TRBD2 aligns across 8 bases. V shed 6 bases and J 2 bases; nucleotides not matched to a gene: 6. CDR3 length: 14 residues. Germline CDR1 reads MNHEY; CDR2 reads SMNVEV (reference sequence).